What follows are 18 T cell receptor beta chains derived from one specimen sequenced in a study of cytomegalovirus exposure and HLA in healthy donors. Using immunoSEQ multiplex PCR, the repertoire was profiled, and TCRdb retains in-frame clones only, with some absent. Here the sample spans 90,000 to 130,000 clones, roughly 90% being singletons. Sequenced input: PBMCs. The receptor set was obtained from a woman aged 25 to 39 in good health and CMV-seropositive.

V and J are TRBV9 and TRBJ2-7; 9 nucleotides match TRBD1. V shed 4 bases, J shed 4 bases, and the junction held 6 bases outside the gene matches. There are 14 residues in the CDR3. Germline CDR1 and CDR2: SGDLS and YYNGEE. The CDR3 DNA reads TGTGCCAGCAGCCCCGGGACAGGGCTGTACGAGCAGTACTTC. Translation gives CASSPGTGLYEQYF.

This clone was observed a handful of times. The chain recombines TRBV5-1 with TRBJ1-2, with TRBD1 matching over 12 bases. Germline CDR1 and CDR2: SGHRS and YFSETQ. The V segment lost 5 bases and the J segment 4 bases; nucleotides outside the gene matches: 6. The CDR3 runs 15 residues. The CDR3 DNA reads TGCGCCAGCAGTTCGGGACAGGGGGCTCGCTATGGCTACACCTTC. It encodes CASSSGQGARYGYTF.

The gene calls are TRBV18 and TRBJ2-3; 7 nucleotides line up with TRBD1. Germline CDR1 is KGHSH and CDR2 is LQKENI. V trimming: 5 bases; J trimming: 0 bases; junction bases outside the gene matches: 8. The CDR3 length is 16 residues. CDR3 nucleotide sequence: TGTGCCAGCTCAAGACAGGGACAGATTAGCACAGATACGCAGTATTTT. It yields the protein CASSRQGQISTDTQYF.

The chain is built from TRBV29-1 and TRBJ2-7, with a possible D match to TRBD2 (6 bases). The CDR3 extends over 12 amino acids. Germline V gene lookup returns CDR1 SQVTM and CDR2 ANQGSEA. V lost 5 bases and J lost 2, with 10 bases in between. In nucleotides, the CDR3 is TGCAGCGTTATGGAGGGTACCTACGAGCAGTACTTC. Amino acids: CSVMEGTYEQYF.

The chain employs TRBV4-3 and TRBJ2-1, with D perhaps matching TRBD1 (6 bases). CDR3 length equals 14 residues. The V gene's germline CDR1 is LGHNA and CDR2 YSLEER. Trimming took 2 bases from V and 2 from J, leaving 7 bases between them. As DNA, the CDR3 is TGCGCCAGCAGCCAACAGGGGCCCTACAATGAGCAGTTCTTC. It codes for CASSQQGPYNEQFF.

The chain recombines TRBV4-3 with TRBJ2-2; TRBD2 matches 11 bases. The CDR3 loop spans 17 amino acids. Germline lookup yields CDR1 LGHNA and CDR2 YSLEER. Unmatched junction bases numbered 5, after V lost 3 bases and J lost 2 bases. Here the CDR3 reads CASSHSLAGVNTGELFF. The CDR3, as DNA: TGCGCCAGCAGCCATTCACTAGCGGGGGTTAACACCGGGGAGCTGTTTTTT.

V and J are TRBV4-2 and TRBJ2-1; TRBD2 might be the D (6 bases). Germline CDR1 and CDR2: LGHNA and YNFKEQ. The CDR3 is 17 amino acids. V lost 0 bases and J lost 4, with 16 bases in between. The CDR3 loop reads CASSQDSERTIYNEQFF. The CDR3 nucleotides are TGTGCCAGCAGCCAAGATTCCGAGCGGACTATTTACAATGAGCAGTTCTTC.

V gene TRBV10-2 combines with J gene TRBJ2-6; tentative D call: TRBD2 (5 bases). Germline loops: CDR1 WSHSY, CDR2 SAAADI. This CDR3 is built from 15 residues. V dropped 3 bases and J dropped 0 bases, with 6 bases sitting between them. The CDR3 bases are TGCGCCAGCAGTGATGGGAGCTCTGGGGCCAACGTCCTGACTTTC. Translation gives CASSDGSSGANVLTF.

This clone was seen a handful of times. The chain is built from TRBV7-9 and TRBJ1-5, with TRBD1 matching over 7 bases. Per germline, CDR1 SEHNR and CDR2 FQNEAQ (reference sequence). V shed 5 bases and J 5 bases; nucleotides not matched to a gene: 9. This CDR3 is built from 15 residues. In nucleotides, the CDR3 is TGTGCCAGCAGCACTACAAACAGGGGAGATCAGCCCCAGCATTTT. Its protein product is CASSTTNRGDQPQHF.

The CDR3 is CASSEGGGRETQYF. CDR3 DNA: TGTGCCAGCAGTGAAGGGGGGGGTCGAGAGACCCAGTACTTC. V and J are TRBV6-1 and TRBJ2-5, with TRBD2 matching 7 bases. Losses at the gene ends were 1 base for V and 4 bases for J; bases not matched to a gene: 3. Germline CDR1 and CDR2: MNHNS and SASEGT. The CDR3 totals 14 residues.

This sequence joins TRBV7-9 and TRBJ1-4; D gene ambiguous. Germline CDR1 SEHNR, CDR2 FQNEAQ (reference sequence). This CDR3 region has 13 residues. Trimming removed 0 bases at V and 12 bases at J, with 11 bases between. CDR3 region: CASSLAQASQLFF. The CDR3 region has the DNA TGTGCCAGCAGCTTAGCTCAGGCCTCACAACTGTTTTTT. The full variable domain, completed using reference TRBV7-9 and TRBJ1-4, is DTGVSQNPRHKITKRGQNVTFRCDPISEHNRLYWYRQTLGQGPEFLTYFQNEAQLEKSRLLSDRFSAERPKGSFSTLEIQRTEQGDSAMYLCASSLAQASQLFFGSGTQLSVL.

This clone was observed a handful of times. CDR3 loop: CASSAGTSGYEQYF. The CDR3, as DNA: TGTGCCAGCAGCGCCGGGACTAGCGGCTACGAGCAGTACTTC. The rearrangement uses TRBV9 and TRBJ2-7; TRBD2 agrees at 11 bases. Per germline, CDR1 SGDLS and CDR2 YYNGEE. The ends lost 3 bases at V and 3 bases at J; junction bases unmatched: 2. This CDR3 has 14 amino acids.

CDR3 coding DNA: TGTGCCAGCAGCCCCACTTCAGGATATCCCTACGAGCAGTACTTC. Amino acid sequence: CASSPTSGYPYEQYF. The chain is built from TRBV28 and TRBJ2-7, with D hard to call. The V gene's germline CDR1 is MDHEN and CDR2 SYDVKM. V was trimmed by 6 bases and J by 2 bases, leaving 17 bases between them. The CDR3 is 15 amino acids. Filled out from reference TRBV28 and TRBJ2-7, the complete variable domain reads DVKVTQSSRYLVKRTGEKVFLECVQDMDHENMFWYRQDPGLGLRLIYFSYDVKMKEKGDIPEGYSVSREKKERFSLILESASTNQTSMYLCASSPTSGYPYEQYFGPGTRLTVT.

Comment on this clone: Other DNA sequences of this sample code for an identical CDR3. The V gene is TRBV5-1, the J gene TRBJ1-1; D unclear. Germline V lookup: CDR1 SGHRS, CDR2 YFSETQ. Trimming took 0 bases from V and 2 from J, leaving 8 bases between them. The CDR3 sequence is 14 residues long. The CDR3 region is CASSLDGRNTEAFF. Written as DNA, the CDR3 is TGCGCCAGCAGCTTGGATGGCAGAAACACTGAAGCTTTCTTT.

The chain combines TRBV2 with TRBJ2-3, with TRBD2 identical over 8 bases. CDR1 SNHLY and CDR2 FYNNEI come from the germline V gene. V shed 5 bases, J shed 2 bases, and the junction held 12 bases outside the gene matches. The CDR3 totals 17 residues. The chain's CDR3 is CASSLRGTRGTTDTQYF. CDR3 DNA: TGTGCCAGCAGTCTACGTGGGACTAGGGGTACCACAGATACGCAGTATTTT.

The V call is TRBV13, the J call TRBJ2-1; 7 bases align to TRBD2. This CDR3 comprises 15 residues. The V gene end was trimmed by 5 bases and the J gene end by 4 bases; junction bases not matched to a gene: 8. Germline V CDR1 and CDR2: PRHDT, FYEKMQ (reference sequence). The CDR3 DNA reads TGTGCCAGCAGCCGCCCGGCGGGGGTGTACAATGAGCAGTTCTTC. Residues: CASSRPAGVYNEQFF.

This clone has only a few counts. This rearrangement joins TRBV28 to TRBJ2-5; 7 nucleotides align to TRBD2. Germline CDR1 is MDHEN and CDR2 is SYDVKM. With 6 bases clipped from V and 2 bases from J, the junction kept 6 bases outside the gene matches. The CDR3 has 14 amino acids. In DNA, the CDR3 is TGTGCCAGCAGATCCAGACTAGCACAAGAGACCCAGTACTTC. Amino acids: CASRSRLAQETQYF.

The chain joins TRBV7-6 to TRBJ1-1; D ambiguous. The V and J ends lost 1 base and 3 bases respectively, with 6 bases between them. This CDR3 is built from 13 residues. The germline V gene has CDR1 SGHVS and CDR2 FNYEAQ. The CDR3 loop reads CASSLGSDTEAFF. The CDR3 DNA sequence: TGTGCCAGCAGCTTAGGTTCGGACACTGAAGCTTTCTTT.